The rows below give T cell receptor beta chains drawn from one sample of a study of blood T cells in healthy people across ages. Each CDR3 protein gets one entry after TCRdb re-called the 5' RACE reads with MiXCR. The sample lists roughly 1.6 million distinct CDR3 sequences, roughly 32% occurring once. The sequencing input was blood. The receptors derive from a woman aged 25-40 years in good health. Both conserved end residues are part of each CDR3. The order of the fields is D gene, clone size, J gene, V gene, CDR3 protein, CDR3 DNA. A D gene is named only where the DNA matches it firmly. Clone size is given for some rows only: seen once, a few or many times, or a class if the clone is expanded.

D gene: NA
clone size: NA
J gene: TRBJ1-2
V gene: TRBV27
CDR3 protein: CASSLEGRSYGYTF
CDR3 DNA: TGTGCCAGCAGTTTAGAGGGACGGAGCTATGGCTACACCTTC

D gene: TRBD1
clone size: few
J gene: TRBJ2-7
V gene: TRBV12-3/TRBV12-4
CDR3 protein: CASSKLTGTGDIKQYF
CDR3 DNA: TGTGCCAGCAGTAAATTAACCGGGACAGGGGATATTAAGCAGTACTTC

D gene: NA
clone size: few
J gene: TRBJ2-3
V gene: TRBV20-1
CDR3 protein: CSAPSLTFTDTQYF
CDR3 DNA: TGCAGTGCGCCGTCTCTAACTTTCACAGATACGCAGTATTTT

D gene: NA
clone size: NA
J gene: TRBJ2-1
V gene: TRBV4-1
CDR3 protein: CASSPELANGHNEQFF
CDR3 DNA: TGCGCCAGCAGCCCAGAGCTAGCTAATGGGCACAATGAGCAGTTCTTC

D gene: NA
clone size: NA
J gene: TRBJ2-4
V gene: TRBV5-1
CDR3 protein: CASSLCGEEVNIQYF
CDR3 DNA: TGCGCCAGCAGCTTGTGTGGGGAGGAGGTAAACATTCAGTACTTC

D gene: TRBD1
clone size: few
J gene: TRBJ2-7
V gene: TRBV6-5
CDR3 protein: CASKAGTESYEQYF
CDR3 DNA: TGTGCCAGCAAAGCCGGGACAGAGAGCTACGAGCAGTACTTC

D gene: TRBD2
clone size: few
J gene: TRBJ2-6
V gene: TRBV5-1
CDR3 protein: CASSWGGANSGANVLTF
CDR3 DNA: TGCGCCAGCAGCTGGGGAGGGGCCAACTCTGGGGCCAACGTCCTGACTTTC

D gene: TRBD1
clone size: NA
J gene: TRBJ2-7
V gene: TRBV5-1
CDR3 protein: CASSPDRGYTIEYEQYF
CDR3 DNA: TGCGCCAGCAGCCCGGACAGGGGGTACACCATAGAATACGAGCAGTACTTC

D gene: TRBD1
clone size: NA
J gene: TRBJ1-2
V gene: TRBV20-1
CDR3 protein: CSAPRQGTANYGYTF
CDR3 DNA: TGCAGTGCTCCGAGACAGGGAACCGCTAACTATGGCTACACCTTC

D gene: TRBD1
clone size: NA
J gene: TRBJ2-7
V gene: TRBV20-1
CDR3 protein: CSAHGTGAYGQYF
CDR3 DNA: TGCAGTGCTCATGGGACAGGGGCCTACGGGCAGTACTTC

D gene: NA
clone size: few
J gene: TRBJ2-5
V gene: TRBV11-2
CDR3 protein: CASSLLSNRETQYF
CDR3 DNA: TGTGCCAGCAGCCTCTTGAGTAATAGAGAGACCCAGTACTTC

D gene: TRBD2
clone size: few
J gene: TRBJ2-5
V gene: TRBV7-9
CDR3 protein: CASSTIGTSGIRETRYF
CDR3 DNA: TGTGCCAGCAGCACAATCGGGACTAGCGGTATCAGAGAGACCCGGTACTTC

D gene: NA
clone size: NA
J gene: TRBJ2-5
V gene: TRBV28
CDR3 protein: CASSLGNMATQYF
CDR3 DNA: TGTGCCAGCAGTTTAGGCAACATGGCGACCCAGTACTTC

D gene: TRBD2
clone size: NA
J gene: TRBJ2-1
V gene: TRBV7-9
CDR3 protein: CASSSGGYERFF
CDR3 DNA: TGTGCCAGCAGCTCGGGGGGGTATGAGCGGTTCTTC

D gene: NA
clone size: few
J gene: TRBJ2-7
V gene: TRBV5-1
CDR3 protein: CASSLGEVGSYEQYF
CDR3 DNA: TGCGCCAGCAGCTTGGGAGAGGTCGGTTCCTACGAGCAGTACTTC

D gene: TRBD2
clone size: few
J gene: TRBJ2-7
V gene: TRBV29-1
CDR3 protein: CSVLAGGAYEQYF
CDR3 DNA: TGCAGCGTTTTAGCGGGGGGAGCCTACGAGCAGTACTTC

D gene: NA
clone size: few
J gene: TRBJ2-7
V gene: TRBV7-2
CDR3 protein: CASSLDPGRTYEQYF
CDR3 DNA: TGTGCCAGCAGCTTAGACCCGGGCAGGACCTACGAGCAGTACTTC

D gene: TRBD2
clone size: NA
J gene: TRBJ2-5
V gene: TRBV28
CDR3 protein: CASRHGTSGQETQYF
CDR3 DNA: TGTGCCAGCAGGCATGGGACTAGCGGGCAAGAGACCCAGTACTTC

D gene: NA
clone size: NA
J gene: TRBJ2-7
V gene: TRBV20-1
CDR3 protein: CSARTDPVSYEQYF
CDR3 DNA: TGCAGTGCTAGAACGGATCCCGTCTCCTACGAGCAGTACTTC

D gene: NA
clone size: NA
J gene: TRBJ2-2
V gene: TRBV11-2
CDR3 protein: CASSPLFDRRTGELFF
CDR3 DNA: TGTGCCAGCAGCCCACTCTTCGACAGGAGGACCGGGGAGCTGTTTTTT

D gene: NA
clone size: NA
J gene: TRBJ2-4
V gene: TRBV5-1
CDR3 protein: CASSLGTIRDFLPNIQYF
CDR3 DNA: TGCGCCAGCAGCTTGGGTACCATCAGGGATTTTCTGCCAAACATTCAGTACTTC

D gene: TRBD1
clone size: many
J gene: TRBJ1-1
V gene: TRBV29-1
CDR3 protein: CSVGDRGNTEAFF
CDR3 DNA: TGCAGCGTGGGGGACAGGGGGAACACTGAAGCTTTCTTT

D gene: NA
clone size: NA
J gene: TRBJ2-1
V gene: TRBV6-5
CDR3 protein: CASSYSAGESYNEQFF
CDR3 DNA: TGTGCCAGCAGTTACTCAGCCGGGGAATCTTACAATGAGCAGTTCTTC

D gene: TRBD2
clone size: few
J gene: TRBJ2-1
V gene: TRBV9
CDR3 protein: CASSVDSGGSYNEQFF
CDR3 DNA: TGTGCCAGCAGCGTAGATAGCGGGGGTTCCTACAATGAGCAGTTCTTC

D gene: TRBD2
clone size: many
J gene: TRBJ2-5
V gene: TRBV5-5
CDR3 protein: CASSLAGIAGGLETQYF
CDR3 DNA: TGTGCCAGCAGCTTGGCCGGGATAGCGGGAGGCTTAGAGACCCAGTACTTC

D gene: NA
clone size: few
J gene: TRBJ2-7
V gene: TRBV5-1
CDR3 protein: CASSPPGPCYEQYF
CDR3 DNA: TGCGCCAGCAGCCCTCCGGGACCCTGCTACGAGCAGTACTTC

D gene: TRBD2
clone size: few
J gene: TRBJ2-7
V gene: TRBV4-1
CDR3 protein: CASSPRVAGDYEQYF
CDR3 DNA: TGTGCCAGCAGCCCTCGTGTAGCGGGAGACTACGAGCAGTACTTC

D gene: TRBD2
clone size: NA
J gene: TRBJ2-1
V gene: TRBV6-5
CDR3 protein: CASRETREGRNEQFF
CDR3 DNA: TGTGCCAGCAGGGAGACGCGGGAGGGCCGCAATGAGCAGTTCTTC

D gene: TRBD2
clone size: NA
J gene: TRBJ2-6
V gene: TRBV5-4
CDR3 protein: CASCHSGIPSGANVLTF
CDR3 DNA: TGTGCCAGCTGCCATAGCGGGATTCCCTCTGGGGCCAACGTCCTGACTTTC

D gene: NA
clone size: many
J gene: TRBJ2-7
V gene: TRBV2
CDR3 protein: CASSVYPGYEQYF
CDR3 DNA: TGTGCCAGCAGTGTTTATCCGGGGTACGAGCAGTACTTC

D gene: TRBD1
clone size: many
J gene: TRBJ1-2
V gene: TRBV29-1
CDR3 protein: CSATGNPNYGYTF
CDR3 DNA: TGCAGCGCGACAGGGAATCCTAACTATGGCTACACCTTC

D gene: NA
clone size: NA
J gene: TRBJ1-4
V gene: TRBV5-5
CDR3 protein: CASSNPGHTNEKLFF
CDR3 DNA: TGTGCCAGCAGTAATCCGGGACACACTAATGAAAAACTGTTTTTT

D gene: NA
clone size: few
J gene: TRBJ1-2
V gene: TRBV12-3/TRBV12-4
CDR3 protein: CASIRVGSTGGYTF
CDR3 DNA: TGTGCCAGCATTCGGGTCGGATCCACTGGCGGCTACACCTTC

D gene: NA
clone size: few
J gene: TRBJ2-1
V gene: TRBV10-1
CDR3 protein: CASSENPAGGAPQTSYNEQFF
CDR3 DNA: TGCGCCAGCAGTGAGAATCCCGCCGGGGGAGCACCTCAAACGTCCTACAATGAGCAGTTCTTC

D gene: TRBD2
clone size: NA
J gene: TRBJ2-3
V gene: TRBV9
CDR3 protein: CASSVDGLAGFTDTQYF
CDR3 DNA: TGTGCCAGCAGCGTAGATGGACTAGCGGGGTTCACAGATACGCAGTATTTT

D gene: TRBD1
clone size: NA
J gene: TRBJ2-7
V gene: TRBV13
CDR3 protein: CASSYRDRGRREQYF
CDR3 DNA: TGTGCCAGCAGCTACCGGGACAGGGGAAGGAGGGAGCAGTACTTC

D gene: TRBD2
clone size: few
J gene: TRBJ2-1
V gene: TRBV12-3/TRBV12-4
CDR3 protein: CALASGSLYNEQFF
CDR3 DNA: TGTGCCCTTGCTAGCGGGAGCCTCTACAATGAGCAGTTCTTC

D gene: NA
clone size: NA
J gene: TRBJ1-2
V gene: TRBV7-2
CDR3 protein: CASSLDEGSRGYTF
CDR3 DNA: TGTGCCAGCAGCTTAGATGAGGGATCGCGTGGCTACACCTTC

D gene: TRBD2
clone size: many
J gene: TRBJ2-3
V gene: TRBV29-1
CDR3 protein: CSVGTSGTTQYF
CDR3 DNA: TGCAGCGTGGGGACTAGCGGCACGACGCAGTATTTT

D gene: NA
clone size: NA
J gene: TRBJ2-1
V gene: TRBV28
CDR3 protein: CASSSGGAPSYNEQFF
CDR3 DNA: TGTGCCAGCAGTTCCGGGGGAGCCCCCTCCTACAATGAGCAGTTCTTC

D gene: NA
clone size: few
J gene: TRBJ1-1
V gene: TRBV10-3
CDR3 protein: CAIKTMNTEAFF
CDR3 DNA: TGTGCCATCAAAACTATGAACACTGAAGCTTTCTTT

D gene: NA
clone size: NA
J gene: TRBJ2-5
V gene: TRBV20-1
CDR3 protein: CSARDEPGQWETQYF
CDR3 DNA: TGCAGTGCTAGAGATGAGCCGGGGCAGTGGGAGACCCAGTACTTC

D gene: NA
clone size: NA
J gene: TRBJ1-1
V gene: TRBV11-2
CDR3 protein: CASSLYRSPSGTEAFF
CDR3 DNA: TGTGCCAGCAGCTTATATCGGTCCCCTTCAGGCACTGAAGCTTTCTTT

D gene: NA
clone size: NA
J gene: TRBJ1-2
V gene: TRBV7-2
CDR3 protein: CASSLTQGTSSFNYGYTF
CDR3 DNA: TGTGCCAGCAGCTTGACGCAGGGCACGTCCTCTTTCAACTATGGCTACACCTTC

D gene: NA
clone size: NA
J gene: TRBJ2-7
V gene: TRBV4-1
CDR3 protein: CASSRSSSSTYEQYF
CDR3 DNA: TGCGCCAGCAGCCGATCTAGTTCTAGTACCTACGAGCAGTACTTC

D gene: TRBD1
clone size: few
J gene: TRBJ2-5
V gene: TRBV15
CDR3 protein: CATSRTRGYETQYF
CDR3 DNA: TGTGCCACCAGCAGGACCAGGGGGTACGAGACCCAGTACTTC

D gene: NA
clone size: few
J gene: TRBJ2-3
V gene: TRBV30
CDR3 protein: CAWIPGVGDTQYF
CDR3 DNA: TGTGCCTGGATTCCAGGGGTTGGAGATACGCAGTATTTT

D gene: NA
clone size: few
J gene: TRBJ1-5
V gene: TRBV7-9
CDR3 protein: CASSLPGPNAPQHF
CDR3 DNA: TGTGCCAGCAGCTTACCAGGGCCCAACGCGCCCCAGCATTTT

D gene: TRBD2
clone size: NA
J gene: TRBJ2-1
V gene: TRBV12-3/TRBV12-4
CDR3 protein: CASSSAGVGNEQFF
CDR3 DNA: TGTGCCAGCAGTTCCGCGGGAGTAGGCAATGAGCAGTTCTTC

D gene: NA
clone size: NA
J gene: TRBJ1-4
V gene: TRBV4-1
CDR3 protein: CASSQEEGDREKLFF
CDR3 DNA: TGCGCCAGCAGCCAAGAGGAGGGGGATCGAGAAAAACTGTTTTTT

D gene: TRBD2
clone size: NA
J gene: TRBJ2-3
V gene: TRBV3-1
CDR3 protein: CASSQGQLAGSGTQYF
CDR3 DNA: TGTGCCAGCAGCCAAGGTCAGCTAGCGGGGAGTGGTACGCAGTATTTT

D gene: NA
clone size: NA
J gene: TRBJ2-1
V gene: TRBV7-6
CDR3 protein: CASSPGVGRVVNEQFF
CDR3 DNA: TGTGCCAGCAGCCCAGGTGTGGGGCGCGTCGTCAATGAGCAGTTCTTC

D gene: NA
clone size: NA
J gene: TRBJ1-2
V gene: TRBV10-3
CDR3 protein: CAISVRDYGYTF
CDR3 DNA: TGTGCCATCAGTGTCAGAGACTATGGCTACACCTTC

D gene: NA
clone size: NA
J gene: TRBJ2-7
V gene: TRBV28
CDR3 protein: CASSFPGGGGEQYF
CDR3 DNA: TGTGCCAGCAGTTTCCCGGGAGGGGGCGGCGAGCAGTACTTC

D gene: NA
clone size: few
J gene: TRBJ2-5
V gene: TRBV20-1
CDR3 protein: CSGVGALRGPEQETQYF
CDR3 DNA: TGCAGTGGCGTTGGGGCCCTCCGGGGGCCGGAGCAAGAGACCCAGTACTTC